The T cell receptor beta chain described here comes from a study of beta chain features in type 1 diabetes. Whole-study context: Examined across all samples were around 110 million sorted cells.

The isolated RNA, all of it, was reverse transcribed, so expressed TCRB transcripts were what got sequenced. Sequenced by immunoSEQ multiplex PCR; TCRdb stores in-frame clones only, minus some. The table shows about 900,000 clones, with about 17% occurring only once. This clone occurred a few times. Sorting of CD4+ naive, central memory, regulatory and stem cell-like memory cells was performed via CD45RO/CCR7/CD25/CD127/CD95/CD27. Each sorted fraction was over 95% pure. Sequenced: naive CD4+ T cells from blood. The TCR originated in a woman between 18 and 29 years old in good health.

This CDR3 reads CASSQSLIGGVTGELFF. The CDR3 nucleotides are TGCGCCAGCAGTCAATCCCTTATTGGGGGAGTCACCGGGGAGCTGTTTTTT. The chain recombines TRBV23-1 with TRBJ2-2; D possibly uses TRBD1 or TRBD2 (5 bases each). TRBV23-1 is designated an ORF whose function remains uncertain. This CDR3 region has 17 residues. Trimming took off 0 bases at V and 4 bases at J, with 15 bases between the two ends.